One sample yielded the 13 T cell receptor beta chains listed below, sequenced in a study of T cell changes during pregnancy in multiple sclerosis (dated by TCRdb to the late 2010s). Libraries were made using the immunoSEQ multiplex PCR assay. Entries here come from immuneACCESS through TCRdb and include only in-frame sequences with V and J called. Some clones fail to appear in such tables; in the studies checked, an unresolved V gene covers under half of the shortfall, and the cause of the remainder is unknown. The sample profile shows tens of thousands of clones; around 92% of them were found once. 1% to 1.5% of the sample goes to the ten largest clones. The sample here was peripheral blood, taken after pregnancy. The receptors here all came from a female donor in good health, enrolled as a control in a pregnancy study.

This chain joins TRBV6-1 and TRBJ2-2, with D tentatively TRBD2 (7 bases). V was pared by 7 bases and J by 3 bases, with 15 bases between. In germline, CDR1 is MNHNS, CDR2 SASEGT. There are 15 residues in the CDR3. CDR3 coding DNA: TGTGCCAGCAAGATCACAGGGAGGGACACCGGGGAGCTGTTTTTT. Amino acid sequence: CASKITGRDTGELFF.

The chain recombines TRBV2 with TRBJ1-1, with D unresolved. The CDR3 sequence is 14 residues long. V lost 3 bases to trimming and J lost 0 bases, with 8 bases between them. Germline CDR1 and CDR2: SNHLY and FYNNEI. CDR3 bases: TGTGCCAGCAGTGAGGGCAGACTGAACACTGAAGCTTTCTTT. Translation gives CASSEGRLNTEAFF. Combining the CDR3 with reference TRBV2 and TRBJ1-1 gives the whole variable domain EPEVTQTPSHQVTQMGQEVILRCVPISNHLYFYWYRQILGQKVEFLVSFYNNEISEKSEIFDDQFSVERPDGSNFTLKIRSTKLEDSAMYFCASSEGRLNTEAFFGQGTRLTVV.

In its sample, this clone was seen once. V and J are TRBV30 and TRBJ1-4; no reliable D call. Germline CDR1 and CDR2: GTSNPN and SVGIG (reference sequence). The germline V and J ends were trimmed by 4 bases and 7 bases, with 7 bases remaining between them. The CDR3 sequence is 11 residues long. The DNA for the CDR3 is TGTGCCTGGAAGGAGGGTGAAAAACTGTTTTTT. Its translation is CAWKEGEKLFF.

This chain uses TRBV7-2 with TRBJ2-3, with TRBD2 matching over 12 bases. V lost 5 bases to trimming and J lost 6 bases; unmatched junction nucleotides: 9. The CDR3 loop spans 16 amino acids. Germline values: CDR1 SGHTA, CDR2 FQGNSA. This CDR3 reads CASSPPTSGGGDTQYF. CDR3 nucleotides: TGTGCCAGCAGCCCTCCGACTAGCGGGGGCGGGGATACGCAGTATTTT.

The V and J genes are TRBV2 and TRBJ1-2; D unresolved. V was clipped by 8 bases and J by 2 bases, with 21 bases between them. The germline V gene encodes CDR1 SNHLY and CDR2 FYNNEI. The CDR3 totals 16 residues. The CDR3 bases are TGTGCCAGCGAGAAGACTAACCGGATAACCAACTATGGCTACACCTTC. Its protein is CASEKTNRITNYGYTF.

The rearrangement uses TRBV5-4 and TRBJ1-1, with 10 bases aligning to TRBD1. Germline V gene sequence: CDR1 SGHNT, CDR2 YYREEE (reference sequence). The trim removed 4 bases at V and 4 bases at J, leaving 10 bases unmatched. This CDR3 is built from 16 residues. Here the CDR3 reads CASSPQTGGGSTEAFF. The CDR3 DNA is TGTGCCAGCAGCCCCCAGACAGGGGGCGGGAGCACTGAAGCTTTCTTT.

V and J are TRBV29-1 and TRBJ2-3; perhaps TRBD2 as D (5 bases). CDR3 size: 16 residues. Trimming pared 6 bases from V and 0 bases from J, leaving 19 bases between. Germline assignment: CDR1 SQVTM and CDR2 ANQGSEA. The CDR3 sequence is CSVTGMRRSSTDTQYF. In DNA form, the CDR3 reads TGCAGCGTCACCGGTATGAGGAGGAGTAGCACAGATACGCAGTATTTT.

V usage is TRBV19 and J usage is TRBJ1-3; 9 nucleotides agree with TRBD1. Germline V gives CDR1 LNHDA, CDR2 SQIVND (reference sequence). CDR3 length equals 18 residues. V lost 7 bases to trimming and J lost 0 bases; unmatched junction nucleotides: 13. The CDR3 protein is CASTPGTGSIRSGNTIYF. DNA for the CDR3: TGTGCCAGTACCCCTGGGACAGGGTCAATCCGCTCTGGAAACACCATATATTTT.

V and J are TRBV11-2 and TRBJ1-2; no definite D call. Germline CDR1 reads SGHAT; CDR2 reads FQNNGV. The CDR3 loop spans 16 amino acids. Trimming removed 4 bases at V and 0 bases at J, with 15 bases between. The CDR3 reads CASSSQGRQSNYGYTF. The DNA of the CDR3 is TGTGCCAGCAGCTCACAAGGCAGGCAATCTAACTATGGCTACACCTTC.

The chain employs TRBV4-2 and TRBJ1-2, with D possibly TRBD1 on 5 matching bases. Germline values: CDR1 LGHNA, CDR2 YNFKEQ. With 4 bases removed from V and 4 bases from J, the gap between germline ends came to 13 bases. The CDR3 consists of 14 residues. CDR3 protein: CASSRAGGSYGYTF. DNA of the CDR3: TGTGCCAGCAGCCGAGCGGGGGGGTCCTATGGCTACACCTTC.

The chain couples TRBV5-6 to TRBJ2-2; D is possibly TRBD1 (6 bases). CDR3 length: 17 residues. CDR1 is SGHDT, CDR2 YYEEEE, per germline. V was trimmed by 3 bases and J by 1 base, leaving 16 bases between them. The chain's CDR3 is CASSSWTEEMNTGELFF. The CDR3 DNA reads TGTGCCAGCAGCTCATGGACAGAGGAGATGAACACCGGGGAGCTGTTTTTT.

By proportion, this clone is medium-sized. The CDR3 DNA follows: TGTGCCAGCAGTGAATCATCGAGTCCCGCTGAAGCTTTCTTT. Translated: CASSESSSPAEAFF. The V gene is TRBV6-1, the J gene TRBJ1-1; D is unclear. Trimming stripped 2 bases from V and 6 bases from J, with 13 bases between. The CDR3 sequence is 14 residues long. Germline CDR1 MNHNS, CDR2 SASEGT.

The J gene is TRBJ2-2, the V gene TRBV11-3; 9 nucleotides line up with TRBD1. Germline trimming cut 6 bases from V and 5 bases from J; bases unmatched to any gene: 13. The CDR3 consists of 17 residues. Germline V gene sequence: CDR1 SGHNT, CDR2 YENEEA. CDR3 in amino acids: CASRYTTGGAGTGELFF. The CDR3 region has the DNA TGTGCCAGCAGATACACTACAGGGGGCGCCGGAACCGGGGAGCTGTTTTTT.